This T cell receptor (beta chain) comes out of a study of blood T cell repertoires in COVID-19. Study-wide context: The study drew acute and convalescent COVID-19 samples from the United States, Italy and Spain. The analysed material was cDNA or gDNA that came from T cells, B-cell-depleted T cells, or PBMCs.

V lost 0 bases and J 6 bases, leaving 9 bases between the germline ends. The CDR3 loop spans 13 amino acids. The germline V gene has CDR1 SGHDT and CDR2 YYEEEE. The authors' processing: Amplification of reference gene primers provided the estimated nucleated cell counts. Clones were sequenced by immunoSEQ multiplex PCR, and TCRdb holds only the in-frame ones, with some missing. That table is the source of V, J and clone size, and D and trimming were worked out from the DNA. The table lists some 150,000 clones, roughly 80% of them singletons, with 2.5% to 3% in the top ten. What was sequenced was peripheral blood. The chain combines TRBV5-6 with TRBJ1-2; unclear D gene. The clonotype comes from a woman between 40 and 55 years old with active or convalescent COVID-19. CDR3 amino acids: CASSLAGGDGYTF. For the CDR3, the DNA is TGTGCCAGCAGCTTGGCCGGCGGGGATGGCTACACCTTC.